The clone carrying this T cell receptor (beta chain) has only a few counts. Its antigen is still unknown. This sample was taken from a study of T-cell reconstitution after alpha-beta-depleted transplantation in children. CDR1 is MNHEY and CDR2 is SVGEGT in the germline V gene. The CDR3 loop spans 17 amino acids. V dropped 4 bases and J dropped 3; count of bases not matched to a gene: 9. Broader study findings: By one year post-transplant, T-cell counts and diversity largely arose from T cells that were newly produced. Several hundred expanded graft clones reportedly were the source of alpha-beta T cells about two months after transplant. High day-60 TCRbeta diversity in some patients came from surviving recipient T cells and thymic progenitors.

Unique molecular identifiers featured in how the TCRbeta library was prepared. One entry per CDR3 protein results from TCRdb running MiXCR on the PCR reads. The sample contains about 350,000 distinct CDR3 sequences, around 15% of which appear only once. The chain is built from TRBV6-2 or TRBV6-3 and TRBJ2-1; 10 bases map to TRBD2. The sequence derives from a male patient aged 2-15 years who had a stem cell transplant for acute lymphoblastic leukemia, so the T cells may come from the graft donor. Sequenced material: PBMCs, mostly from graft donor cells, taken 360 days after TCRalphabeta/CD19-depleted stem cell transplant. This chain's CDR3 is CASSSGAGTSVYNEQFF. CDR3 sequence (DNA): TGTGCCAGCAGTTCTGGAGCCGGGACTAGCGTCTACAATGAGCAGTTCTTC.